The 2 T cell receptor beta chains in this list originate from one sample, sequenced in a study of radiation and T cells in renal cell carcinoma. Noted time point: baseline pretreatment blood. The treatment: 15 Gy SBRT to primary tumor, nephrectomy 4 weeks later. This table comes from immunoSEQ multiplex PCR, and its TCRdb copy is limited to in-frame clones, with some not included. This sample carries approximately 110,000 clones, around 84% of them seen once, and the ten largest clones take approximately 3%. This specimen was blood, taken from a patient whose treatment included radiotherapy and nephrectomy. These receptors were obtained from a woman aged 60-75 years with renal cell carcinoma.

This chain connects TRBV27 to TRBJ1-5; D remains unclear. V lost 5 bases, J lost 0 bases, and 17 bases lay in between. Germline CDR1 and CDR2: MNHEY and SMNVEV (reference sequence). This CDR3 has 17 amino acids. In DNA form, the CDR3 reads TGTGCCAGCAGTCGACTAGGATCCCAGAATAGCAATCAGCCCCAGCATTTT. It encodes CASSRLGSQNSNQPQHF.

This clone has just a few counts. The sample holds other DNA sequences that translate to the same CDR3. The V and J genes are TRBV18 and TRBJ2-1, with 15 bases lining up with TRBD2. Trimming took 3 bases from V and 7 from J; bases not matched to a gene: 1. The CDR3 consists of 15 residues. The V gene's germline CDR1 is KGHSH and CDR2 LQKENI. CDR3: CASSPGTSGRNEQFF. In DNA form, the CDR3 reads TGTGCCAGCTCACCCGGGACTAGCGGGAGGAATGAGCAGTTCTTC.